A selection of T cell receptor beta chains follows, all from one sample in a study of early T cells in non-severe SARS-CoV-2 infection. Using its own MiXCR run on the 5' RACE reads, TCRdb lists one record per CDR3 protein. The sample records around 26,000 distinct CDR3 sequences, around 4% being singletons. Input material: whole blood. The receptors stem from an adult who was a healthcare worker with PCR-confirmed SARS-CoV-2 infection or an uninfected control (not recorded which). Both conserved end residues are trimmed from each CDR3.

>TRBV6-5|TRBJ2-3
ASRRSGRADTQY
>TRBV12-3/TRBV12-4|TRBJ2-3
ASSLGGIGTDTQY
>TRBV7-9|TRBJ2-3
ASSLVREWTDTQY
>TRBV4-3|TRBJ2-1
ASSQDWTSGGNEQF
>TRBV7-2|TRBJ2-4
ASSLAGQVMY
>TRBV6-2/TRBV6-3|TRBJ1-1
ASSYKGNTEAF
>TRBV11-2|TRBJ2-2
ASSYTGSPSGELF
>TRBV12-3/TRBV12-4|TRBJ2-2
ASSYQGVNTGELF
>TRBV19|TRBJ2-7
ASSGGQWLEQY
>TRBV25-1|TRBJ2-6
ASSLQSPSGANVLT
>TRBV19|TRBJ2-2
ASTPQLAANTGELF
>TRBV11-1|TRBJ2-5
ASSHRRALIQETQY